The entry below describes one TCR beta chain. Its cognate antigen has yet to be identified. No base-level quality is on record; no much larger clone is a single base apart. This record belongs to a study of blood T cell repertoires in COVID-19 (dated by TCRdb to the early 2020s). As for the study more broadly: Samples from collaborators originated in the United States, Italy and Spain and spanned both the acute and convalescent phases of COVID-19. The material from the prospective study consisted of cDNA or gDNA derived from T cells, B-cell-depleted T cells, or PBMCs. The dataset comprised deeply sampled blood TCRbeta repertoires from subjects exposed to, actively infected with, or recovered from COVID-19. The repertoires were released in a freely available public database intended as a resource for research on the immune response to SARS-CoV-2. The samples were drawn from the first 160 participants of the ongoing ImmuneRACE study and from 1,200 or so subjects provided by 6 global collaborators. A de-identified subject ID, COVID-19 status, age in years and sex were almost always included in the sample metadata. HLA class I and class II types, where available, came from metadata supplied by the sample provider rather than from assay-based typing. Beyond this particular receptor, the publication reports: How much clinical and demographic metadata was included differed by source and by participant, and the metadata was provided uncurated.

Participants in the prospective study were aged about 18 to 100 years, lived in 20 to 30 United States geographic areas, and enrolled through a virtual design. To assign participants to cohorts, the prospective study relied on clinical history that participants themselves reported in a screening survey and a study questionnaire. For ImmuneRACE Cohort 3, a participant was defined as recovered based on two consecutive negative NP/OP PCR tests, clearance by a healthcare professional, or resolution of symptoms. In the prospective study, whole blood, serum and a nasopharyngeal or oropharyngeal swab were collected from each participant by mobile phlebotomists. Participants in the prospective study had the option to provide additional blood draws and questionnaires over a roughly two-month period. Before DNA extraction, prospective study blood samples were shipped either frozen or at room temperature.

TCRbeta CDR3 regions were amplified from genomic DNA by means of the immunoSEQ Assay, a bias-controlled multiplex PCR. The paper's data handling went like this. Within the assay, amplification of reference gene primers was used to estimate how many nucleated cells each sample contained. To quantify the absolute abundance of each unique TCRbeta CDR3 rearrangement, sequence reads were collapsed and filtered. For each sample, productive Simpson clonality was calculated as the square root of Simpson's diversity index across productive rearrangements. The source is immuneACCESS, and TCRdb retained only in-frame sequences with V and J called. Part of the clones is not carried over; for the studies checked, unresolved V genes explain less than half of this, and the remainder is unexplained. V, J and clone size are taken as reported in that table, and D and trimming were inferred from the DNA itself. Here the sample has around 330,000 clones; roughly 89% occur a single time. Of the sample, about 8.9% falls within the top ten clones.

Trimming removed 4 bases from V and 4 bases from J; the gene matches leave 6 bases unexplained. From the germline V gene, CDR1 is SGHNT and CDR2 is YENEEA. From the cysteine up to the phenylalanine, the CDR3 has a length of 15 residues. Only the CDR3 DNA stays, 45 bases, in frame from base 1. Rearrangement joined TRBV11-3 to TRBJ2-3; 9 middle bases align to TRBD2. Sequencing input: PBMCs or T cells enriched from blood (not recorded which). This TCR was recovered from a woman between 18 and 29 years old who had recovered from COVID-19. The nucleotides read TGTGCCAGCAGCTCTAGCGGGACTTTCGCAGATACGCAGTATTTT. Its translation is CASSSSGTFADTQYF. With the rest looked up from the reference TRBV11-3 and TRBJ2-3 genes rather than sequenced, the full variable domain is EAGVVQSPRYKIIEKKQPVAFWCNPISGHNTLYWYLQNLGQGPELLIRYENEEAVDDSQLPKDRFSAERLKGVDSTLKIQPAELGDSAVYLCASSSSGTFADTQYFGPGTRLTVL.